The entry below gives a single TCR beta chain sequence along with its context. The antigen is unknown. The data were obtained in a study of beta chain features in type 1 diabetes. Study-level findings and limits: Whether HLA type influences TCRB rearrangement remained unresolved here. A PCR bias possibly favoring shorter templates would apply equally to patients and controls.

The CDR3 has 13 amino acids. Germline V gene data show CDR1 as MGHDK and CDR2 as SYGVNS. V was clipped by 3 bases and J by 0 bases, with 5 bases between them. TCRB transcripts that were expressed got sequenced, as all of the isolated RNA had been reverse transcribed. The study sequenced naive, central memory and regulatory T cell samples to an average of about 3.8 million reads. Produced via immunoSEQ multiplex PCR; TCRdb's table is partial and in-frame only. The sample holds 400,000 to 450,000 clones, approximately 15% seen once. The sequence was obtained from a young man in good health. The specimen was naive CD4+ T cells from blood. The chain links TRBV25-1 to TRBJ1-1; D is uncertain. CDR3 nucleotide sequence: TGTGCCAGCAGTGAGCGTATGAACACTGAAGCTTTCTTT. It specifies CASSERMNTEAFF.